One and the same sample provided the 9 T cell receptor beta chains below, sequenced in a study of identical twins. TCRdb re-derived calls from the 5' RACE reads in MiXCR, one entry per CDR3 protein. The top ten hold roughly 0.9% of the sample, which has 500,000 to 600,000 distinct CDR3 sequences, 20% to 25% seen once. These same records also appear under a second study, on T cells expressing NK-cell markers.

The source material was CD4+ T cells sorted from blood. These receptors were taken from a woman aged 18-29 years in good health.

The rearrangement links TRBV5-6 to TRBJ1-5, with a possible D match to TRBD1 (6 bases). V was clipped by 4 bases and J by 5 bases, with 16 bases between them. Germline-derived CDR1 and CDR2 are SGHDT and YYEEEE. The CDR3 loop spans 15 amino acids. The CDR3 here is CASSVRGGRHQPQHF. Here the CDR3 DNA reads TGTGCCAGCAGCGTGAGGGGGGGGCGCCATCAGCCCCAGCATTTT.

This clonotype appeared a few times. The V call is TRBV6-5, the J call TRBJ2-7; possibly TRBD2 for D (6 bases). V dropped 7 bases and J dropped 3 bases, with 7 bases sitting between them. Germline CDR1 MNHEY, CDR2 SVGAGI. CDR3 length: 11 amino acids. The DNA of the CDR3 is TGTGCCAGCAAGGGAGGCTACGAGCAGTACTTC. This translates into CASKGGYEQYF.

The chain employs TRBV25-1 and TRBJ1-2; possible D gene TRBD1, 6 bases. The CDR3 has 11 amino acids. Germline-derived CDR1 and CDR2 are MGHDK and SYGVNS. Trimming cost V 5 bases and J 7 bases, with 8 bases left between them. The CDR3 reads CASSSGAGYTF. CDR3 coding DNA: TGTGCCAGCAGTTCGGGGGCTGGCTACACCTTC.

The chain employs TRBV4-3 and TRBJ2-3; TRBD2 matches at 11 bases. V lost 1 base, J lost 4 bases, and 7 bases stayed unmatched. The V gene's germline CDR1 is LGHNA and CDR2 YSLEER. The CDR3 sequence is 17 residues long. Here the CDR3 reads CASSQVGTSGSSDTQYF. The CDR3, as DNA: TGCGCCAGCAGCCAAGTGGGAACTAGCGGGAGCTCAGATACGCAGTATTTT.

V gene TRBV2 combines with J gene TRBJ1-2; no firm D call. Germline loops: CDR1 SNHLY, CDR2 FYNNEI. Between the trimmed V and J ends, which lost 8 bases and 7 bases, there was a span of 20 bases. The CDR3 contains 14 residues. The CDR3 DNA is TGTGCCAGCGGATCCGGAGGCCGACGCTTTGGCTACACCTTC. The encoded protein is CASGSGGRRFGYTF.

J is TRBJ2-4 and V is TRBV7-6, with D perhaps matching TRBD1 (6 bases). Trimming cost V 1 base and J 8 bases, with 15 bases left between them. Germline CDR1 and CDR2: SGHVS and FNYEAQ. The CDR3 extends over 15 amino acids. The CDR3 region has the DNA TGTGCCAGCAGCTTAGGTACAGGGATCGAGGACATTCAGTACTTC. The encoded protein is CASSLGTGIEDIQYF.

The chain links TRBV10-3 to TRBJ2-1, with D perhaps matching TRBD1 (6 bases). V was trimmed by 6 bases and J by 10 bases, leaving 13 bases between them. This CDR3 spans 12 amino acids. Germline CDR1 reads ENHRY; CDR2 reads SYGVKD. The CDR3 DNA reads TGTGCCATCAGGCGTGGGGGCGAAGAGCAGTTCTTC. It is translated as CAIRRGGEEQFF.

This clonotype turned up a few times. The rearrangement links TRBV6-2 or TRBV6-3 to TRBJ1-2; D ambiguous. CDR1 is MNHEY, CDR2 SVGEGT, per germline. This CDR3 is built from 12 residues. Deletions cut 6 bases from V and 5 bases from J, with 10 bases between. The CDR3 DNA reads as TGTGCCAGCAGCCCAAGGTCTTATGGCTACACCTTC. The encoded protein is CASSPRSYGYTF.

The table lists this clonotype with a few counts. The chain joins TRBV6-1 to TRBJ2-2; D is perhaps TRBD1 (6 bases). V gave up 7 bases and J gave up 7 bases, with 16 bases separating them. Germline CDR1 is MNHNS and CDR2 is SASEGT. There are 14 residues in the CDR3. The CDR3 is CASTQATGHGELFF. In DNA, the CDR3 is TGTGCCAGCACCCAAGCGACAGGTCACGGGGAGCTGTTTTTT.